This T cell receptor beta chain was profiled in a study of T cell changes during pregnancy in multiple sclerosis. Method: immunoSEQ multiplex PCR; TCRdb's copy keeps in-frame clones and lacks some. The data hold 50,000 to 60,000 clones, with roughly nine tenths observed a single time. CDR1 and CDR2 (germline): MRHNA, SNTAGT. V lost 6 bases, J lost 8 bases, and 12 bases stayed unmatched. This CDR3 is 14 amino acids long. This clone was recorded only once. The sequencing here drew on peripheral blood, taken in the first trimester of pregnancy. This sequence originates from a female donor in good health, enrolled as a control in a pregnancy study. The gene calls are TRBV6-4 and TRBJ1-2; 7 positions agree with TRBD1. The CDR3 nucleotides are TGTGCCAGCAGGAAGAGCACAGGGGATTGGGGCTACACCTTC. This gives the protein CASRKSTGDWGYTF.